One sample yielded the 20 T cell receptor beta chains listed below, sequenced in a study of T cell changes during pregnancy in multiple sclerosis. The table came from immunoSEQ multiplex PCR; TCRdb's copy has only in-frame clones and leaves some out. The top ten hold roughly an eighth of the sample, which has tens of thousands of clones, 90% seen once. Sample: CD8+ T cells from peripheral blood mononuclear cells, taken in the first trimester of pregnancy. These receptors were taken from a female donor with multiple sclerosis, enrolled in a pregnancy study.

V gene TRBV27 combines with J gene TRBJ1-1, with D possibly TRBD1 on 6 matching bases. V lost 4 bases, J lost 4 bases, and 10 bases lay in between. Looked up from germline, CDR1 is MNHEY and CDR2 is SMNVEV (reference sequence). This CDR3 comprises 13 residues. CDR3 DNA sequence: TGTGCCAGCAGTTGGGGGGGCGGCACTGAAGCTTTCTTT. This codes for CASSWGGGTEAFF.

The chain recombines TRBV2 with TRBJ2-1; D is possibly TRBD2 (5 bases). CDR1 and CDR2 (germline): SNHLY, FYNNEI. There are 11 residues in the CDR3. Trimming removed 8 bases at V and 10 bases at J, with 12 bases between. This CDR3 is CASPGRAEQFF. CDR3 coding DNA: TGTGCCAGCCCTGGGCGGGCCGAGCAGTTCTTC.

V and J are TRBV11-2 and TRBJ2-7; TRBD1 agrees at 10 bases. Germline CDR1 reads SGHAT; CDR2 reads FQNNGV. There are 14 residues in the CDR3. J gave up 3 bases and V 3 bases, and 2 bases lay outside the gene matches. The CDR3 is CASSFGTGDYEQYF. The CDR3 DNA follows: TGTGCCAGCAGCTTCGGGACAGGGGACTACGAGCAGTACTTC.

V usage is TRBV10-3 and J usage is TRBJ2-3, with 8 bases fitting TRBD2. Germline CDR1 is ENHRY and CDR2 is SYGVKD. V lost 0 bases and J lost 2; bases outside the gene matches: 7. The CDR3 is 17 residues long. In DNA form, the CDR3 reads TGTGCCATCAGTGAGTCGACCGGCGGGAGGTCCACAGATACGCAGTATTTT. Its protein is CAISESTGGRSTDTQYF.

The chain employs TRBV7-2 and TRBJ2-7, with no clear D. The CDR3 extends over 12 amino acids. Germline CDR1 SGHTA, CDR2 FQGNSA. Trimming took off 3 bases at V and 7 bases at J, with 10 bases between the two ends. The CDR3 bases are TGTGCCAGCAGCTTCTTTAGTGGTGAGCAGTACTTC. It translates to CASSFFSGEQYF.

This chain connects TRBV7-9 to TRBJ2-6; 9 bases align to TRBD1. This CDR3 has 16 amino acids. Germline CDR1 and CDR2: SEHNR and FQNEAQ (reference sequence). After removal of 3 bases from V and 4 bases from J, the junction contained 4 bases not matched to a gene. This chain's CDR3 is CASSLDRGPGANVLTF. The DNA of the CDR3 is TGTGCCAGCAGCTTGGACAGGGGACCAGGGGCCAACGTCCTGACTTTC.

This chain links TRBV6-1 with TRBJ2-1; the match to TRBD1 covers 8 bases. This CDR3 is 13 amino acids long. Germline assignment: CDR1 MNHNS and CDR2 SASEGT. Trimming at V came to 7 bases and at J to 4 bases, leaving 3 bases not matched to a gene. The CDR3 DNA is TGTGCCAGCACCAGGACAGGGTACAATGAGCAGTTCTTC. Translated, it gives CASTRTGYNEQFF.

The chain links TRBV28 to TRBJ2-7; 12 bases match TRBD2. The CDR3 consists of 21 residues. Germline loops: CDR1 MDHEN, CDR2 SYDVKM. Unmatched junction bases numbered 17, after V lost 2 bases and J lost 0 bases. The CDR3 region has the DNA TGTGCCAGCAGTTTACCTACGGAGACTAGCGGGAGTTTAGGGTCCTCCTACGAGCAGTACTTC. It yields the protein CASSLPTETSGSLGSSYEQYF.

J is TRBJ2-3 and V is TRBV14; 9 bases fit TRBD1. Trimming at V came to 4 bases and at J to 0 bases, leaving 2 bases not matched to a gene. The germline CDR1 and CDR2 sequences are SGHDN and FVKESK. The CDR3 has 15 amino acids. CDR3 nucleotide sequence: TGTGCCAGCAGCCTTACAGGGGGCAGCACAGATACGCAGTATTTT. The encoded protein is CASSLTGGSTDTQYF.

V is TRBV11-2 and J is TRBJ2-3, with D possibly TRBD1 on 6 matching bases. Trimming pared 3 bases from V and 2 bases from J, leaving 18 bases between. The CDR3 length is 17 residues. Germline V CDR1 and CDR2: SGHAT, FQNNGV. The CDR3 nucleotides are TGTGCCAGCAGCTTGAGGGACGGGACACTCCTCACAGATACGCAGTATTTT. It is translated as CASSLRDGTLLTDTQYF.

The chain's CDR3 is CASSRQVSGANVLTF. The CDR3 DNA reads as TGTGCCAGCAGTCGACAGGTCTCTGGGGCCAACGTCCTGACTTTC. The rearrangement joins TRBV6-5 to TRBJ2-6; a weak D match, TRBD1 (6 bases). Germline CDR1 and CDR2: MNHEY and SVGAGI. Trimming cost V 5 bases and J 0 bases, with 8 bases left between them. The CDR3 runs to 15 residues.

The chain has TRBV30 and TRBJ2-2; D remains unclear. Germline CDR1 and CDR2: GTSNPN and SVGIG (reference sequence). CDR3 size: 14 residues. V shed 4 bases and J shed 2 bases, with 11 bases lying between them. The CDR3 DNA reads as TGTGCCTGGATGCCAGGCGTTAACACCGGGGAGCTGTTTTTT. Amino acids: CAWMPGVNTGELFF.

The V gene is TRBV27, the J gene TRBJ1-1, with D maybe TRBD1 (6 bases). The CDR3 loop spans 12 amino acids. Germline CDR1 is MNHEY and CDR2 is SMNVEV (reference sequence). Trimming stripped 9 bases from V and 4 bases from J, with 12 bases between. CDR3 region: CASRGGGTEAFF. CDR3 nucleotides: TGTGCCAGTAGGGGGGGCGGCACTGAAGCTTTCTTT.

This sequence joins TRBV10-3 and TRBJ2-5; a possible D gene is TRBD1 (5 bases). TRBJ2-7 explains the end of the DNA better; the J call may be wrong. The CDR3 sequence is 13 residues long. From germline, CDR1 is ENHRY and CDR2 SYGVKD. The CDR3 loop is CAISLDTSYEQYF. The CDR3 nucleotides read TGTGCCATCAGCCTGGACACCTCCTACGAGCAGTACTTC.

The J gene is TRBJ2-7, the V gene TRBV28; perhaps TRBD1 as D (6 bases). CDR1 and CDR2 (germline): MDHEN, SYDVKM. Trimming stripped 5 bases from V and 3 bases from J, with 8 bases between. The CDR3 has 12 residues. The CDR3: CASSPQGYEQYF. The CDR3 coding sequence is TGTGCCAGCAGTCCACAGGGCTACGAGCAGTACTTC.

This clone was picked up a small number of times. The rearrangement joins TRBV2 to TRBJ1-2; TRBD1 might be the D (5 bases). Trimming took off 4 bases at V and 8 bases at J, with 8 bases between the two ends. The CDR3 sequence is 11 residues long. Germline values: CDR1 SNHLY, CDR2 FYNNEI. The CDR3 bases are TGTGCCAGCAGTGGGGGCGACGGCTACACCTTC. The encoded protein is CASSGGDGYTF.

This chain uses TRBV6-1 with TRBJ1-4; D gene uncertain. The CDR3 is 13 residues long. Germline CDR1 reads MNHNS; CDR2 reads SASEGT. The V end was cut by 4 bases, the J end by 3 bases, with 6 bases between. The CDR3 DNA is TGTGCCAGCAGTGCCGCAGCTAATGAAAAACTGTTTTTT. Translating it yields CASSAAANEKLFF.

The chain uses TRBV6-1 and TRBJ2-7; D may be TRBD2 (6 bases). Germline V gene sequence: CDR1 MNHNS, CDR2 SASEGT. Trimming left V 4 bases short and J 0 bases short, with 10 bases between. CDR3 size: 14 residues. The CDR3 nucleotides read TGTGCCAGCAGTGCCCCGGGAGTCTCCTACGAGCAGTACTTC. It encodes CASSAPGVSYEQYF.

This clone was seen a single time. This sequence joins TRBV5-5 and TRBJ1-2; 9 bases line up with TRBD1. The CDR3 has 14 amino acids. The V segment lost 2 bases and the J segment 8 bases; nucleotides outside the gene matches: 7. Germline lookup yields CDR1 SGHKS and CDR2 YYEKEE (reference sequence). CDR3 nucleotide sequence: TGTGCCAGCAGCTTTGGACAGGGGAGGAGAGGCTACACCTTC. Encoded protein: CASSFGQGRRGYTF.

This chain uses TRBV27 with TRBJ1-1; 8 nucleotides match TRBD1. The V gene's germline CDR1 is MNHEY and CDR2 SMNVEV (reference sequence). This CDR3 region has 14 residues. V dropped 4 bases and J dropped 0; count of bases not matched to a gene: 1. CDR3 DNA: TGTGCCAGCAGTTGGACAGGGATGAACACTGAAGCTTTCTTT. It translates to CASSWTGMNTEAFF.